These 32 T cell receptor beta chains were sequenced from one sample in a study of control samples from healthy donors and cancer patients. The assay was immunoSEQ multiplex PCR, and TCRdb's table has in-frame clones only and misses some. This table holds 110,000 or so clones, roughly 90% found once. Sequences were obtained from blood. These receptors all come from a man in his fifties in good health.

V is TRBV12-3 or TRBV12-4 and J is TRBJ2-3, with 7 bases lining up with TRBD1. The V and J ends lost 9 bases and 0 bases, in that order; junction bases with no gene match: 3. There are 13 residues in the CDR3. Here the CDR3 reads CASRQGSTDTQYF. CDR3 coding DNA: TGTGCCAGTCGACAGGGAAGCACAGATACGCAGTATTTT.

A single count supports this clone. V usage is TRBV7-6 and J usage is TRBJ1-6, with D unclear. The CDR3 is 18 amino acids. From germline, CDR1 is SGHVS and CDR2 FNYEAQ. V was pared by 1 base and J by 5 bases, with 18 bases between. The CDR3 region is CASSLGPQSGLNNSPLHF. The CDR3 DNA reads as TGTGCCAGCAGCTTAGGTCCCCAGTCCGGGCTGAATAATTCACCCCTCCACTTT.

This chain links TRBV9 with TRBJ2-7, with TRBD2 as a possible D gene (5 bases). Per the germline V gene, CDR1 is SGDLS and CDR2 is YYNGEE. CDR3 length: 16 residues. Trimming stripped 1 base from V and 3 bases from J, with 17 bases between. The CDR3, as DNA: TGTGCCAGCAGCGTATCTACCGGGATACAACTCTACGAGCAGTACTTC. The encoded protein is CASSVSTGIQLYEQYF.

V and J are TRBV6-6 and TRBJ2-7, with 7 bases lining up with TRBD2. The CDR3 loop spans 13 amino acids. Looked up from germline, CDR1 is MNHNY and CDR2 is SVGAGI (reference sequence). Trimming took 6 bases from V and 5 from J; bases not matched to a gene: 7. This chain's CDR3 is CASSPGGTHEQYF. The CDR3, as DNA: TGTGCCAGCAGCCCGGGAGGCACCCACGAGCAGTACTTC.

This sequence joins TRBV5-5 and TRBJ2-5; D unresolved. The germline CDR1 and CDR2 sequences are SGHKS and YYEKEE (reference sequence). V lost 0 bases, J lost 7 bases, and 13 bases lay in between. CDR3 length equals 14 residues. CDR3 coding DNA: TGTGCCAGCAGCTTGGTAGGAGTTCCCGGGACCCAGTACTTC. It specifies CASSLVGVPGTQYF.

The rearrangement links TRBV9 to TRBJ2-3, with D possibly TRBD2 on 5 matching bases. Trimming shortened V by 4 bases and J by 4 bases, and 7 bases separated the two germline ends. CDR3 length: 12 amino acids. Per germline, CDR1 SGDLS and CDR2 YYNGEE. The chain's CDR3 is CASSPRADTQYF. The CDR3 nucleotides read TGTGCCAGCAGCCCGAGGGCAGATACGCAGTATTTT.

This chain connects TRBV10-3 to TRBJ2-7; 11 bases match TRBD2. Germline trimming cut 6 bases from V and 5 bases from J; bases unmatched to any gene: 6. Germline V gene data show CDR1 as ENHRY and CDR2 as SYGVKD. The CDR3 spans 14 residues. The CDR3 is CAIRVAGGQNEQYF. As DNA, the CDR3 is TGTGCCATCAGAGTAGCGGGGGGGCAAAACGAGCAGTACTTC.

The rearrangement uses TRBV6-1 and TRBJ1-2; no clear D gene. Germline V CDR1 and CDR2: MNHNS, SASEGT. This CDR3 spans 13 amino acids. V was pared by 3 bases and J by 2 bases, with 7 bases between. The CDR3 nucleotides are TGTGCCAGCAGTGAGAGTAGGAACTATGGCTACACCTTC. This encodes CASSESRNYGYTF.

The chain employs TRBV7-9 and TRBJ2-2, with 7 nucleotides matching TRBD2. J was trimmed by 5 bases and V by 4 bases; bases with no gene match: 10. Germline V gene lookup returns CDR1 SEHNR and CDR2 FQNEAQ (reference sequence). The CDR3 runs to 16 residues. This chain's CDR3 is CASSSTSAGVTGELFF. DNA for the CDR3: TGTGCCAGCAGCTCGACCAGCGCGGGGGTTACCGGGGAGCTGTTTTTT. Together with reference TRBV7-9 and TRBJ2-2, the CDR3 gives the full variable domain: DTGVSQNPRHKITKRGQNVTFRCDPISEHNRLYWYRQTLGQGPEFLTYFQNEAQLEKSRLLSDRFSAERPKGSFSTLEIQRTEQGDSAMYLCASSSTSAGVTGELFFGEGSRLTVL.

The V call is TRBV30, the J call TRBJ1-5; D gene unclear. Deletions cut 0 bases from V and 4 bases from J, with 16 bases between. Looked up from germline, CDR1 is GTSNPN and CDR2 is SVGIG (reference sequence). This CDR3 is built from 16 residues. The CDR3 is CAWSVRSGPLNQPQHF. As DNA, the CDR3 is TGTGCCTGGAGTGTACGCTCGGGTCCCCTAAATCAGCCCCAGCATTTT.

The V call is TRBV6-1, the J call TRBJ2-2, with 10 positions matching TRBD2. V was clipped by 4 bases and J by 1 base; unmatched bases: 3. This CDR3 region has 16 residues. CDR1 MNHNS and CDR2 SASEGT come from the germline V gene. CDR3 in DNA: TGTGCCAGCAGTGCCAGACTAGCGGGGAACACCGGGGAGCTGTTTTTT. This codes for CASSARLAGNTGELFF.

This chain connects TRBV15 to TRBJ1-1; 7 positions match TRBD1. The germline V gene has CDR1 LNHNV and CDR2 YYDKDF (reference sequence). CDR3 length equals 14 residues. Unmatched junction bases numbered 6, after V lost 3 bases and J lost 5 bases. The CDR3 protein is CATSSRQGWTEAFF. The CDR3, as DNA: TGTGCCACCAGCAGCAGACAGGGTTGGACTGAAGCTTTCTTT.

The rearrangement uses TRBV5-4 and TRBJ1-2, with a weak D call TRBD1 (6 bases). V lost 3 bases to trimming and J lost 5 bases, with 8 bases between them. The CDR3 sequence is 12 residues long. Germline loops: CDR1 SGHNT, CDR2 YYREEE (reference sequence). The CDR3 protein is CASSSDSYGYTF. For the CDR3, the DNA is TGTGCCAGCAGCTCGGACAGTTATGGCTACACCTTC. The full variable domain, its missing parts supplied by reference TRBV5-4 and TRBJ1-2, is ETGVTQSPTHLIKTRGQQVTLRCSSQSGHNTVSWYQQALGQGPQFIFQYYREEENGRGNFPPRFSGLQFPNYSSELNVNALELDDSALYLCASSSDSYGYTFGSGTRLTVV.

The genes are TRBV6-1 and TRBJ1-1; D call uncertain. Germline V gives CDR1 MNHNS, CDR2 SASEGT. CDR3 size: 14 residues. V dropped 3 bases and J dropped 3 bases, with 11 bases sitting between them. Here the CDR3 reads CASSESQAYTEAFF. The CDR3 nucleotides read TGTGCCAGCAGTGAGTCCCAGGCATACACTGAAGCTTTCTTT.

The chain employs TRBV30 and TRBJ1-3; D is perhaps TRBD1 (6 bases). CDR3 size: 14 residues. Trimming stripped 3 bases from V and 0 bases from J, with 9 bases between. In germline, CDR1 is GTSNPN, CDR2 SVGIG (reference sequence). CDR3 bases: TGTGCCTGGAGCCAGGGGTTCTCTGGAAACACCATATATTTT. It translates to CAWSQGFSGNTIYF.

This clone was seen only once. The chain employs TRBV4-3 and TRBJ1-5; the D gene is possibly TRBD1 (5 bases). V was trimmed by 2 bases and J by 2 bases, leaving 13 bases between them. The germline V gene has CDR1 LGHNA and CDR2 YSLEER. The CDR3 runs to 16 residues. The CDR3 here is CASSQSPRGGNQPQHF. As DNA, the CDR3 is TGCGCCAGCAGCCAATCTCCGAGGGGTGGCAATCAGCCCCAGCATTTT.

The V and J genes are TRBV3-1 (or the pseudogene TRBV3-2) and TRBJ1-1, with TRBD1 identical over 10 bases. This CDR3 has 12 amino acids. CDR1 LGHDT and CDR2 YNNKEL come from the germline V gene (reference sequence). The trim removed 4 bases at V and 11 bases at J, leaving 4 bases unmatched. The CDR3 DNA sequence: TGTGCCAGCAGCCGACAGGGGGCAAACGCTTTCTTT. Translation gives CASSRQGANAFF.

The chain employs TRBV21-1 and TRBJ2-7; the table gives TRBD1 as D, unverified against the DNA. TRBV21-1 is listed as a pseudogene. The length of the CDR3 is 12 residues. The CDR3 reads CASVRDTYEQYF. The CDR3 DNA reads TGTGCCAGCGTCCGGGACACCTACGAGCAGTACTTC.

The V call is TRBV7-9, the J call TRBJ2-7, with a possible D match to TRBD2 (7 bases). CDR1 is SEHNR and CDR2 is FQNEAQ in the germline V gene (reference sequence). The CDR3 is made up of 15 amino acids. With 4 bases removed from V and 1 base from J, the gap between germline ends came to 14 bases. The CDR3 loop is CASSSVGGDSYEQYF. CDR3 DNA: TGTGCCAGCAGCTCCGTAGGGGGGGATTCCTACGAGCAGTACTTC.

The V call is TRBV25-1, the J call TRBJ1-2; no clear D gene. Germline values: CDR1 MGHDK, CDR2 SYGVNS. The V end lost 3 bases, the J end lost 2 bases, and 10 bases lay between the germline ends. The CDR3 consists of 14 residues. The CDR3, as DNA: TGTGCCAGCAGTGATTCGTCTGGAAACTATGGCTACACCTTC. As protein: CASSDSSGNYGYTF.

This clone has ten or more counts. The chain has TRBV9 and TRBJ1-6; unclear D gene. Germline CDR1 reads SGDLS; CDR2 reads YYNGEE. V dropped 3 bases and J dropped 0 bases, with 13 bases sitting between them. The CDR3 contains 17 residues. The CDR3 region is CASSASGWSSYNSPLHF. CDR3 nucleotide sequence: TGTGCCAGCAGCGCCTCCGGGTGGAGCTCCTATAATTCACCCCTCCACTTT.

The chain carries TRBV3-1 (or the pseudogene TRBV3-2) and TRBJ2-4, with 7 positions matching TRBD2. CDR3 size: 16 residues. J lost 8 bases, V lost 4 bases, and 14 bases had no gene match. CDR1 is LGHDT, CDR2 YNNKEL, per germline (reference sequence). DNA of the CDR3: TGTGCCAGCAGCCCACTACTACTAGCGTCCGGGGACATTCAGTACTTC. Translation gives CASSPLLLASGDIQYF.

The chain recombines TRBV24-1 with TRBJ2-1; 8 bases line up with TRBD1. J lost 7 bases, V lost 7 bases, and 5 bases had no gene match. The CDR3 spans 13 residues. The germline V gene encodes CDR1 KGHDR and CDR2 SFDVKD. The CDR3 bases are TGTGCCACCAGCACAGGGGGTGGGAATGAGCAGTTCTTC. Translating gives CATSTGGGNEQFF.

The chain employs TRBV27 and TRBJ2-7; either TRBD1 or TRBD2 may supply D (5 bases each). The length of the CDR3 is 14 residues. Germline loops: CDR1 MNHEY, CDR2 SMNVEV (reference sequence). V lost 0 bases, J lost 7 bases, and 13 bases lay in between. CDR3 sequence reads: CASSLSGPEGEQYF. CDR3 DNA sequence: TGTGCCAGCAGTTTATCGGGCCCCGAGGGGGAGCAGTACTTC.

The count of this clone is one. The V call is TRBV27, the J call TRBJ2-7, with unresolved D. From germline, CDR1 is MNHEY and CDR2 SMNVEV (reference sequence). Between the trimmed V and J ends, which lost 6 bases and 6 bases, there was a span of 15 bases. This CDR3 has 13 amino acids. In DNA, the CDR3 is TGTGCCAGCAGCCGGCCTCCCGGGTCCGAGCAGTACTTC. Its translation: CASSRPPGSEQYF.

The rearrangement uses TRBV6-2 or TRBV6-3 and TRBJ2-7, with D uncertain. The CDR3 length is 14 residues. Per germline, CDR1 MNHEY and CDR2 SVGEGT. Deletions cut 2 bases from V and 6 bases from J, with 14 bases between. CDR3 sequence (DNA): TGTGCCAGCAGTTACCCTCGAAGTAGTAGCGAGCAGTACTTC. Translation gives CASSYPRSSSEQYF.

The chain has TRBV19 and TRBJ1-1; D is unclear. The length of the CDR3 is 15 residues. V was pared by 0 bases and J by 2 bases, with 10 bases between. Looked up from germline, CDR1 is LNHDA and CDR2 is SQIVND (reference sequence). The CDR3: CASSIDSAVNTEAFF. The CDR3 coding sequence is TGTGCCAGTAGTATAGATTCGGCCGTCAACACTGAAGCTTTCTTT.

The chain links TRBV12-5 to TRBJ1-6; TRBD1 agrees at 8 bases. Germline lookup yields CDR1 LGHNT and CDR2 FRNRAP. This CDR3 is 22 amino acids long. Trimming at V came to 1 base and at J to 0 bases, leaving 17 bases not matched to a gene. In DNA form, the CDR3 reads TGTGCTAGTGGTTTGGCCTATTCCGGGACAGGAGAGACCCGCTCCTATAATTCACCCCTCCACTTT. Its protein is CASGLAYSGTGETRSYNSPLHF.

The chain has TRBV27 and TRBJ2-1; D unclear. In germline, CDR1 is MNHEY, CDR2 SMNVEV (reference sequence). Deletions cut 8 bases from V and 5 bases from J, with 19 bases between. The CDR3 loop spans 15 amino acids. The CDR3 is CASGPAGDINNEQFF. The CDR3 region has the DNA TGTGCCAGCGGTCCCGCAGGTGATATTAACAATGAGCAGTTCTTC.

The chain links TRBV15 to TRBJ1-5; D is uncertain. The ends were cut back, 3 bases at V and 0 bases at J, with 6 bases in the middle. This CDR3 has 14 amino acids. From germline, CDR1 is LNHNV and CDR2 YYDKDF (reference sequence). CDR3 coding DNA: TGTGCCACCAGCAGGGGCCCTAGCAATCAGCCCCAGCATTTT. Its translation: CATSRGPSNQPQHF.

The gene calls are TRBV7-2 and TRBJ1-2; 8 bases fit TRBD1. Losses at the gene ends were 3 bases for V and 4 bases for J; bases not matched to a gene: 10. The CDR3 has 16 amino acids. CDR1 SGHTA and CDR2 FQGNSA come from the germline V gene. The CDR3 here is CASSFDGQGGGYGYTF. The CDR3 DNA reads TGTGCCAGCAGCTTCGATGGACAGGGAGGCGGCTATGGCTACACCTTC.

The V and J genes are TRBV9 and TRBJ2-7, with D perhaps matching TRBD1 (7 bases). V was cut by 9 bases and J by 3 bases, with 16 bases left in between. Germline CDR1 reads SGDLS; CDR2 reads YYNGEE. The CDR3 spans 13 residues. Here the CDR3 reads CATSGGTDYEQYF. CDR3 DNA: TGTGCCACGTCAGGGGGGACAGACTACGAGCAGTACTTC.